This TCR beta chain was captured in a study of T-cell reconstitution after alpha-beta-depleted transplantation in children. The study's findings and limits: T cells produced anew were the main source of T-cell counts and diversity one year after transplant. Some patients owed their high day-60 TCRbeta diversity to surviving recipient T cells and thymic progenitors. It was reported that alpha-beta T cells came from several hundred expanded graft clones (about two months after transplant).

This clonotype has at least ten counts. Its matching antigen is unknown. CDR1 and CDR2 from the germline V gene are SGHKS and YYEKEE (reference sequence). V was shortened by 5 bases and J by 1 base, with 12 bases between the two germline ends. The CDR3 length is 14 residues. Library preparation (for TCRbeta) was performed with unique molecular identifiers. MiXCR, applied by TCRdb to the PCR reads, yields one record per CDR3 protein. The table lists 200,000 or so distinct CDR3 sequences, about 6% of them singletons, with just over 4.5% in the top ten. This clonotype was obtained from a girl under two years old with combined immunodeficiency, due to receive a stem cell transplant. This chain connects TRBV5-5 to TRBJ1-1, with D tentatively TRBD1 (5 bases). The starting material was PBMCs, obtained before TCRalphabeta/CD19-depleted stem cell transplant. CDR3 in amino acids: CASRVGAANTEAFF. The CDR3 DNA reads TGTGCCAGCAGGGTCGGGGCGGCGAACACTGAAGCTTTCTTT. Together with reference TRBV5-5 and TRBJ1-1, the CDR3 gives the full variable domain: DAGVTQSPTHLIKTRGQQVTLRCSPISGHKSVSWYQQVLGQGPQFIFQYYEKEERGRGNFPDRFSARQFPNYSSELNVNALLLGDSALYLCASRVGAANTEAFFGQGTRLTVV.